This entry lists 29 T cell receptor beta chains sequenced from one sample in a study of CD8+ T cells in alopecia areata. RNA was isolated and reverse transcribed to cDNA, the sequencing template. The data were produced by immunoSEQ multiplex PCR, yet TCRdb's version contains in-frame clones alone and is incomplete. The data hold around 180,000 clones, with 60% observed a single time. Treatment of the sample: oral pan-JAK inhibitor, 5-10 mg twice daily. The material was CD4+ T cells sorted from blood, obtained at week 24, from a patient treated with tofacitinib. These receptors originate from a human donor with alopecia areata.

This chain joins TRBV6-5 and TRBJ2-2; no clear D gene. Trimming cost V 7 bases and J 5 bases, with 5 bases left between them. There are 11 residues in the CDR3. CDR1 and CDR2 (germline): MNHEY, SVGAGI. CDR3 sequence (DNA): TGTGCCAGCACCGCGACCGGGGAGCTGTTTTTT. Amino acid sequence: CASTATGELFF.

The chain has TRBV7-2 and TRBJ2-1, with TRBD2 identical over 11 bases. This CDR3 has 16 amino acids. Trimming cost V 4 bases and J 3 bases; bases outside gene matches: 5. CDR1 is SGHTA, CDR2 FQGNSA, per germline. CDR3 loop: CASSSSSGGRYNEQFF. The DNA for the CDR3 is TGTGCCAGCAGCTCCTCTAGCGGGGGGCGCTACAATGAGCAGTTCTTC. Together with reference TRBV7-2 and TRBJ2-1, the CDR3 gives the full variable domain: GAGVSQSPSNKVTEKGKDVELRCDPISGHTALYWYRQSLGQGLEFLIYFQGNSAPDKSGLPSDRFSAERTGGSVSTLTIQRTQQEDSAVYLCASSSSSGGRYNEQFFGPGTRLTVL.

This clone was seen only a few times. Other DNA sequences in the same sample also yield this CDR3. The V gene is TRBV29-1, the J gene TRBJ1-1; maybe TRBD1 (6 bases). This CDR3 comprises 12 residues. Germline-derived CDR1 and CDR2 are SQVTM and ANQGSEA. The V end lost 7 bases, the J end lost 0 bases, and 9 bases lay between the germline ends. CDR3 loop: CSARTVNTEAFF. CDR3 nucleotides: TGCAGCGCTCGGACAGTGAACACTGAAGCTTTCTTT.

The chain links TRBV2 to TRBJ1-6; D is undetermined. The CDR3 spans 15 residues. V gave up 3 bases and J gave up 4 bases, with 10 bases separating them. The germline V gene encodes CDR1 SNHLY and CDR2 FYNNEI. The CDR3 DNA follows: TGTGCCAGCAGTGACGACTTGGGTTATAATTCACCCCTCCACTTT. Its protein is CASSDDLGYNSPLHF.

The chain carries TRBV4-3 and TRBJ1-2; no definite D call. Trimming cost V 0 bases and J 4 bases, with 6 bases left between them. This CDR3 comprises 13 residues. CDR1 LGHNA and CDR2 YSLEER come from the germline V gene. The CDR3 sequence is CASSQEEFYGYTF. The CDR3 DNA is TGCGCCAGCAGCCAAGAGGAATTCTATGGCTACACCTTC.

The chain employs TRBV27 and TRBJ2-1; D may be TRBD1 (5 bases). Germline CDR1 MNHEY, CDR2 SMNVEV (reference sequence). Trimming stripped 3 bases from V and 10 bases from J, with 16 bases between. This CDR3 is 14 amino acids long. The DNA of the CDR3 is TGTGCCAGCAGTTTTGGCTCAGGGTCACAGGAGCAGTTCTTC. Translated, it gives CASSFGSGSQEQFF.

This clone was picked up a small number of times. The chain carries TRBV5-6 and TRBJ2-7, with 7 bases aligning to TRBD2. J was trimmed by 3 bases and V by 2 bases; bases with no gene match: 5. The CDR3 length is 14 residues. Looked up from germline, CDR1 is SGHDT and CDR2 is YYEEEE. The CDR3 sequence is CASSFGGGYYEQYF. As DNA, the CDR3 is TGTGCCAGCAGCTTCGGGGGAGGGTACTACGAGCAGTACTTC.

The rearrangement joins TRBV5-1 to TRBJ1-5, with a weak D call TRBD1 (6 bases). Trimming removed 5 bases at V and 6 bases at J, with 18 bases between. CDR3 size: 15 residues. The germline V gene encodes CDR1 SGHRS and CDR2 YFSETQ. The CDR3 sequence is CASRVGSGGGQPQHF. In nucleotides, the CDR3 is TGCGCCAGCAGGGTCGGGTCCGGGGGCGGTCAGCCCCAGCATTTT.

The rearrangement links TRBV4-3 to TRBJ2-5; D is possibly TRBD2 (5 bases). The CDR3 is made up of 14 amino acids. The germline V and J ends were trimmed by 0 bases and 4 bases, with 9 bases remaining between them. In germline, CDR1 is LGHNA, CDR2 YSLEER. Here the CDR3 DNA reads TGCGCCAGCAGCCAAGAGGGGAGCAGAGAGACCCAGTACTTC. Protein: CASSQEGSRETQYF.

The chain couples TRBV5-1 to TRBJ2-1; the match to TRBD1 covers 8 bases. There are 14 residues in the CDR3. Germline V gives CDR1 SGHRS, CDR2 YFSETQ. The V and J ends lost 0 bases and 7 bases, in that order; junction bases with no gene match: 3. The CDR3 is CASSLGQGSNEQFF. CDR3 coding DNA: TGCGCCAGCAGCTTGGGACAGGGGTCTAATGAGCAGTTCTTC.

This chain uses TRBV30 with TRBJ1-3; tentatively, D is TRBD1 (5 bases). This CDR3 region has 14 residues. Germline CDR1 is GTSNPN and CDR2 is SVGIG (reference sequence). The ends were cut back, 4 bases at V and 7 bases at J, with 17 bases in the middle. CDR3 loop: CAWTLGQEGNTIYF. Written as DNA, the CDR3 is TGTGCCTGGACACTTGGACAAGAAGGGAACACCATATATTTT.

This clone was picked up a small number of times. This chain joins TRBV29-1 and TRBJ2-3; D remains ambiguous. V lost 4 bases, J lost 5 bases, and 10 bases lay in between. This CDR3 has 12 amino acids. Germline values: CDR1 SQVTM, CDR2 ANQGSEA. The CDR3 DNA sequence: TGCAGCGTTGGTTTGTCAGGAGATACGCAGTATTTT. This codes for CSVGLSGDTQYF.

The rearrangement uses TRBV10-2 and TRBJ2-1, with D hard to call. V lost 10 bases to trimming and J lost 4 bases, with 11 bases between them. This CDR3 spans 12 amino acids. Germline V CDR1 and CDR2: WSHSY, SAAADI. CDR3 DNA: TGCGCCACCGAGACGTATTACAATGAGCAGTTCTTC. This sequence encodes CATETYYNEQFF.

This rearrangement joins TRBV7-2 to TRBJ1-2; D may be TRBD1 (5 bases). V dropped 3 bases and J dropped 4 bases, with 12 bases sitting between them. The CDR3 is 14 amino acids. CDR1 SGHTA and CDR2 FQGNSA come from the germline V gene. The CDR3 spells CASSFSGSSYGYTF. CDR3 coding DNA: TGTGCCAGCAGCTTCTCAGGGAGTTCCTATGGCTACACCTTC.

The chain employs TRBV6-1 and TRBJ1-5; no clear D gene. Trimming removed 7 bases from V and 4 bases from J, with 14 bases in between. The CDR3 runs to 14 residues. From germline, CDR1 is MNHNS and CDR2 SASEGT. The CDR3 region has the DNA TGTGCCAGCACTTGGGGAACAGAGAATCAGCCCCAGCATTTT. It is translated as CASTWGTENQPQHF.

The chain combines TRBV7-2 with TRBJ2-7; D unresolved. V lost 5 bases to trimming and J lost 2 bases, with 10 bases between them. The CDR3 totals 13 residues. The germline gives CDR1 SGHTA, CDR2 FQGNSA. The chain's CDR3 is CASSPAGPYEQYF. The CDR3 coding sequence is TGTGCCAGCAGCCCGGCCGGCCCCTACGAGCAGTACTTC.

The J gene is TRBJ2-3, the V gene TRBV27; D is ambiguous. This CDR3 comprises 13 residues. V lost 4 bases and J 4 bases, leaving 9 bases between the germline ends. Germline values: CDR1 MNHEY, CDR2 SMNVEV (reference sequence). The CDR3 DNA follows: TGTGCCAGCAGTTCCCATATCGCAGATACGCAGTATTTT. Translating gives CASSSHIADTQYF.

This clone occurred once. The chain couples TRBV25-1 to TRBJ1-2; D not resolved. The V end lost 6 bases, the J end lost 2 bases, and 4 bases lay between the germline ends. The germline V gene encodes CDR1 MGHDK and CDR2 SYGVNS. The CDR3 spans 11 residues. CDR3 in amino acids: CASSRNYGYTF. DNA for the CDR3: TGTGCCAGCAGCAGGAACTATGGCTACACCTTC.

In nucleotides, the CDR3 is TGTGCCAGCAGCTTAAGGGGCTTAAATGGAGAGACCCAGTACTTC. Its translation is CASSLRGLNGETQYF. The V and J genes are TRBV7-3 and TRBJ2-5, with D possibly being TRBD1 (5 bases). The V and J ends lost 1 base and 4 bases respectively, with 13 bases between them. The CDR3 has 15 residues. The V gene's germline CDR1 is SGHTA and CDR2 FQGTGA. Full variable domain (remainder filled in from reference TRBV7-3 and TRBJ2-5): GAGVSQTPSNKVTEKGKYVELRCDPISGHTALYWYRQSLGQGPEFLIYFQGTGAADDSGLPNDRFFAVRPEGSVSTLKIQRTERGDSAVYLCASSLRGLNGETQYFGPGTRLLVL.

V and J are TRBV29-1 and TRBJ1-5, with D perhaps TRBD1 (6 bases). The CDR3 length is 16 residues. The germline V and J ends were trimmed by 6 bases and 7 bases, with 25 bases remaining between them. In germline, CDR1 is SQVTM, CDR2 ANQGSEA. The CDR3 DNA reads TGCAGCGTCCTCTTACCAGGGGTAGGCCAGGGGCAGCCCCAGCATTTT. It specifies CSVLLPGVGQGQPQHF. Together with reference TRBV29-1 and TRBJ1-5, the CDR3 gives the full variable domain: SAVISQKPSRDICQRGTSLTIQCQVDSQVTMMFWYRQQPGQSLTLIATANQGSEATYESGFVIDKFPISRPNLTFSTLTVSNMSPEDSSIYLCSVLLPGVGQGQPQHFGDGTRLSIL.

The V and J genes are TRBV4-2 and TRBJ2-2; 9 bases line up with TRBD1. Germline V gene lookup returns CDR1 LGHNA and CDR2 YNFKEQ. The trim removed 4 bases at V and 8 bases at J, leaving 5 bases unmatched. CDR3 length equals 14 residues. This CDR3 is CASSRGTGSGELFF. The CDR3 coding sequence is TGTGCCAGCAGCCGAGGGACAGGGTCAGGGGAGCTGTTTTTT.

V and J are TRBV30 and TRBJ2-1, with a possible D match to TRBD1 (5 bases). Germline CDR1 and CDR2: GTSNPN and SVGIG (reference sequence). V was trimmed by 3 bases and J by 0 bases, leaving 12 bases between them. The CDR3 extends over 15 amino acids. CDR3 sequence reads: CAWRGYQGSYNEQFF. In DNA, the CDR3 is TGTGCCTGGAGAGGTTATCAGGGCTCCTACAATGAGCAGTTCTTC.

The CDR3 is CASSQGGERAKNIQYF. Here the CDR3 DNA reads TGTGCCAGCTCACAAGGAGGGGAAAGGGCCAAAAACATTCAGTACTTC. The V call is TRBV18, the J call TRBJ2-4, with a tentative D call TRBD2 (6 bases). Germline V gene sequence: CDR1 KGHSH, CDR2 LQKENI. With 4 bases removed from V and 1 base from J, the gap between germline ends came to 14 bases. The CDR3 runs to 16 residues.

The rearrangement uses TRBV19 and TRBJ1-1; perhaps TRBD1 as D (5 bases). The germline V gene encodes CDR1 LNHDA and CDR2 SQIVND (reference sequence). The length of the CDR3 is 15 residues. V gave up 3 bases and J gave up 2 bases, with 13 bases separating them. CDR3 nucleotides: TGTGCCAGTAGTATGGGACTAGCAGTTAACACTGAAGCTTTCTTT. Translated: CASSMGLAVNTEAFF.

The CDR3 sequence is CASSRSLDSDSRAYEQYF. DNA for the CDR3: TGTGCCAGCAGCCGCTCACTGGATTCGGACAGTCGTGCCTACGAGCAGTACTTC. The chain recombines TRBV9 with TRBJ2-7; perhaps TRBD1 as D (6 bases). CDR1 is SGDLS and CDR2 is YYNGEE in the germline V gene. The CDR3 has 18 amino acids. V gave up 4 bases and J gave up 2 bases, with 25 bases separating them.

The chain links TRBV19 to TRBJ1-2; 7 bases map to TRBD1. This CDR3 is 12 amino acids long. CDR1 LNHDA and CDR2 SQIVND come from the germline V gene (reference sequence). J was trimmed by 7 bases and V by 6 bases; bases with no gene match: 5. The CDR3 region is CASSHRGGGYTF. The CDR3 DNA is TGTGCCAGTAGCCACAGGGGTGGTGGCTACACCTTC.

The V and J genes are TRBV6-6 and TRBJ1-2, with 8 bases aligning to TRBD1. The CDR3 is 13 residues long. The germline V gene encodes CDR1 MNHNY and CDR2 SVGAGI (reference sequence). Trimming cost V 6 bases and J 6 bases; bases outside gene matches: 6. The CDR3: CASRTTGVNGYTF. CDR3 nucleotide sequence: TGTGCCAGCAGAACGACAGGGGTGAATGGCTACACCTTC.

This chain connects TRBV7-2 to TRBJ2-3, with D possibly TRBD2 on 6 matching bases. Trimming left V 5 bases short and J 3 bases short, with 18 bases between. Germline CDR1 and CDR2: SGHTA and FQGNSA. There are 16 residues in the CDR3. In nucleotides, the CDR3 is TGTGCCAGCAGCCTCAGACGTGACCTAGCGACAGATACGCAGTATTTT. Its translation is CASSLRRDLATDTQYF.

V usage is TRBV4-3 and J usage is TRBJ2-7; D might be TRBD1 or TRBD2, each matching 6 bases. The V end was cut by 1 base, the J end by 6 bases, with 16 bases between. Germline V gene lookup returns CDR1 LGHNA and CDR2 YSLEER. The CDR3 has 15 amino acids. The chain's CDR3 is CASSQGAIKGGEQYF. Here the CDR3 DNA reads TGCGCCAGCAGCCAAGGGGCCATAAAGGGGGGCGAGCAGTACTTC.